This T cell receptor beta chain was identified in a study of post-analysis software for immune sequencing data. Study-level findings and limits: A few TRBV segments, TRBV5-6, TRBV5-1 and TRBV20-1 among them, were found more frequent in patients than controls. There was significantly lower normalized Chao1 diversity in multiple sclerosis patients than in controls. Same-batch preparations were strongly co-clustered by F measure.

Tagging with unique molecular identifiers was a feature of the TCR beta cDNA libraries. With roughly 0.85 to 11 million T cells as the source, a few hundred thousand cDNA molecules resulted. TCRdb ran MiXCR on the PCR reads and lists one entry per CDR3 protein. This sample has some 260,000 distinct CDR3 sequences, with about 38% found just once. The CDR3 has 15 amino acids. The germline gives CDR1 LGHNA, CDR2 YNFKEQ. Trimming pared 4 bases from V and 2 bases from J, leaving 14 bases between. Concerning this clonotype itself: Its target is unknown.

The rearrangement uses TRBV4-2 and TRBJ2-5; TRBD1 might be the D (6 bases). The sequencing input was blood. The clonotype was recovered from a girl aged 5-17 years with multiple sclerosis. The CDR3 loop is CASSPQRTAQETQYF. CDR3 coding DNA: TGTGCCAGCAGCCCCCAGAGGACAGCGCAAGAGACCCAGTACTTC.